This section outlines one T cell receptor (beta chain) sequence together with its context. Its cognate antigen is unknown. TCRdb's copy holds only in-frame clones and misses some; the assay was immunoSEQ multiplex PCR. The profile shows 220,000 or so clones, approximately 88% of them singletons. The CDR3 loop spans 15 amino acids. Trimming pared 6 bases from V and 0 bases from J, leaving 14 bases between. Germline V lookup: CDR1 MNHNY, CDR2 SVGAGI (reference sequence). This sample was included in a study of cytomegalovirus exposure and HLA in healthy donors. Whole-study findings and limits: Cytomegalovirus status was reportedly diagnosed by the classifier with high specificity and sensitivity. Some TCR beta chains (about 180 of them) were listed as cytomegalovirus-associated. Most sequenced TCRs were rare (though some public TCRs occurred in many donors). Subsequent analysis revealed that first-cohort TCR clusters tended to co-occur in the 100 to 150 validation repertoires.

The specimen sequenced was PBMCs. This receptor was identified in a woman in her thirties in good health and CMV-seropositive. This chain connects TRBV6-6 to TRBJ1-1; unclear D gene. The CDR3 nucleotides read TGTGCCAGCAGCCCCGCGGTGGGGATGAACACTGAAGCTTTCTTT. Translated: CASSPAVGMNTEAFF.